The present TCR beta chain was sequenced within a study of CD8 T cells in ankylosing spondylitis. The table lists this clonotype with many counts. Its antigen is still unknown. Study-wide findings and caveats: Those disease-linked clones were CD8+; they were also relatively rare in peripheral blood.

The V segment lost 7 bases and the J segment 0 bases; nucleotides outside the gene matches: 0. This CDR3 has 13 residues. It was by quantitative 5'-RACE with molecular barcodes that TCR beta libraries were made. Each CDR3 protein gets one entry after TCRdb re-called the 5' RACE reads with MiXCR. The table lists some 200,000 distinct CDR3 sequences, around a sixth of them singletons, with roughly 4.5% in the top ten. The chain uses TRBV12-3 or TRBV12-4 and TRBJ2-1; 7 nucleotides match TRBD2. Sequenced material: blood, either unsorted or a sorted T cell fraction (not recorded which). This TCR derives from a male donor aged 5-29 years with ankylosing spondylitis or in good health (not recorded which). The CDR3 DNA sequence: TGTGCCAGCATAGCGGGCTCCTACAATGAGCAGTTCTTC. Protein product: CASIAGSYNEQFF.